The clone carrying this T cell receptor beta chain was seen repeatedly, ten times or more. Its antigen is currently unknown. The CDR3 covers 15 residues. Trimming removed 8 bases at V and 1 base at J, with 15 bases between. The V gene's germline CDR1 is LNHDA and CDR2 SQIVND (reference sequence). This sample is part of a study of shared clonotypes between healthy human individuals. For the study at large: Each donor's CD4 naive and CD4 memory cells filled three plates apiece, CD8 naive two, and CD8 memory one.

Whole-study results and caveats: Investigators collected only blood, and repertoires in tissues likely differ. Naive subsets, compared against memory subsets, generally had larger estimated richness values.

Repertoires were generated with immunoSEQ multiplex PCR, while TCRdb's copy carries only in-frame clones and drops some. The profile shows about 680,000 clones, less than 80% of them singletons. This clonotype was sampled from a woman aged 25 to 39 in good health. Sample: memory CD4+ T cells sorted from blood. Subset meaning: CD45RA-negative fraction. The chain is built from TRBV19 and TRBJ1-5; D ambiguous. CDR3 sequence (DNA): TGTGCCAGTCGCAGGCAGAAATTGAGCAATCAGCCCCAGCATTTT. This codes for CASRRQKLSNQPQHF.